The sequence of this T cell receptor beta chain was determined in a study of blood T cells in healthy people across ages (dated by TCRdb to about 2015). Study-level background: In model experiments, template switching captured about one uniquely barcoded TCR beta cDNA molecule for every two T cells. Using the same blood draw, the study looked at two additional independent replicas of 1 million unique cDNA reads for two donors, one aged 18 to 30 and the other aged 80 or older. The donors were split into four age groups: young (average 16 years), middle-aged (nearly 40), aged (around 67) and long-lived (roughly 77). To avoid experimental bias, donors of different ages were randomly spread across the sequencing lanes. To track age-related changes in TCR beta repertoire diversity, the study relied on deep sequencing normalized with unique cDNA molecular identifiers. Results and caveats for the whole study, not just this receptor: Total diversity estimates from one million sequenced T cells were considered lower bounds and underestimates. As age increased, observed TCR beta diversity per million T cells dropped in a roughly linear way, and a significant reduction was already evident by age 40. Because donor CMV infection status was unknown, age-related changes in expanded clonotypes were potentially confounded. Compared with the aged group, the long-lived group had more naive CD4+ T cells, fewer expanded clones and increased TCR diversity, a pattern suggesting age selection. Conclusive comparison of naive and antigen-experienced compartments was prevented by the profiling of bulk unsorted PBMCs. Observed TCR beta diversity correlated strongly with the percentage of naive T cells measured by flow cytometry.

Library preparation employed 5' RACE. Sequenced using an Illumina HiSeq 2500. The second PCR ran for about 7 to 11 cycles and used a J-beta primer mix along with a sample-barcoded 5' primer. A template-switch 5' adaptor carrying 12 random nucleotides introduced a unique molecular identifier onto each TCR beta cDNA molecule. Each sample yielded at least 3 million CDR3-containing paired-end reads. First-strand cDNA synthesis was performed from all RNA using the Mint cDNA synthesis kit, with priming by a TRBC-specific oligonucleotide. Following uracil-DNA glycosylase treatment, a first 18-cycle PCR with universal primers M1SS and BC2_uni_R was performed on all cDNA. For the original study's pipeline: Each sample was normalized by randomly selecting 1 million high-quality reads, each carrying a distinct molecular identifier. Instead of being binned into consensus sequences, reads that shared molecular identifiers were thrown out. MiTCR, set to a Q25 quality threshold and the strictest error-elimination algorithm, was used for CDR3 identification, clonotype clustering and error correction. A nonparametric unseen species model with Euler transformation was used to estimate lower-bound total TCR beta diversity. TCRdb handled the public reads itself, with Q25 trimming in fastp and clone calling in MiXCR, and kept productive beta chains. For every CDR3 protein sequence, its rows merge into one entry that carries the most common genes and DNA. Here the V and J calls rest on TCRdb's processing, not on the authors' analysis. This sample holds 1.5 million to 2 million distinct CDR3 sequences; around half were observed only once. About 2.1% of the sample is held by the ten biggest clonotypes.

Of note for this clonotype: There is no known antigen for this receptor. Per-base qualities were not stored, and no clone one base away is much larger.

CDR1 and CDR2 are read off the germline V gene as SGDLS and YYNGEE. The CDR3 runs 15 amino acids, cysteine and phenylalanine included. Here the CDR3 DNA is all that survives: 45 bases in frame from base 1. Trimming takes 0 bases off V and 4 bases off J; junction bases not matched to a gene: 6. The 39 donors, aged about 6 to 95 years, were systemically healthy Caucasian individuals from Russia. About 10 milliliters of peripheral blood were drawn from each donor into EDTA-treated Vacutainer tubes. Ficoll-Paque density-gradient centrifugation was used to isolate PBMCs, with at least 6.5 million obtained per sample. Total RNA, at least 6 micrograms per sample, was extracted from PBMCs with Trizol reagent. The percentages of naive CD45RAhigh/CD27high T cells were determined by flow cytometry on a PBMC aliquot from every donor.

The receptor comes from a woman between 40 and 50 years old in good health. Sample: blood. Here the chain combines TRBV9 and TRBJ1-2; the junction holds 7 bases that match TRBD1. In nucleotide form, the sequence is TGTGCCAGCAGCGTAGCAGCCAGGGGGGGCTATGGCTACACCTTC. Its protein product is CASSVAARGGYGYTF.